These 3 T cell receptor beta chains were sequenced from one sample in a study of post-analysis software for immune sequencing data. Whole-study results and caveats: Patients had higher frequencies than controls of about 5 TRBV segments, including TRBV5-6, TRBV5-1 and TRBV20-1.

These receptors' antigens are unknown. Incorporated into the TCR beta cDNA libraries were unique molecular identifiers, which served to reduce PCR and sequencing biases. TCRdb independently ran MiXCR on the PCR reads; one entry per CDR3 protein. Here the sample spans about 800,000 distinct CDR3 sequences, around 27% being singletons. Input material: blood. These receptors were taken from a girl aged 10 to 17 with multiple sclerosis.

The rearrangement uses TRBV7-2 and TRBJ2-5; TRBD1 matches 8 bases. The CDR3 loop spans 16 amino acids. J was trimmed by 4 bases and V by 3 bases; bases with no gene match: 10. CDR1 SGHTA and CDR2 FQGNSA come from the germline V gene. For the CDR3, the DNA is TGTGCCAGCAGCTTGAATCCGGACAGGGCGATAGAGACCCAGTACTTC. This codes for CASSLNPDRAIETQYF.

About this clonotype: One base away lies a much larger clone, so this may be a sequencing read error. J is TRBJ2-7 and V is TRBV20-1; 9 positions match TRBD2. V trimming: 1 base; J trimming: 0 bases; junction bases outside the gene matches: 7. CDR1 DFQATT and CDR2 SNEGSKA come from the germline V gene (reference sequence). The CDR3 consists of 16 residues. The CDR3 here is CSARAPSGGNSYEQYF. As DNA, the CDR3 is TGCAGTGCTAGAGCCCCGAGCGGGGGGAACTCCTACGAGCAGTACTTC.

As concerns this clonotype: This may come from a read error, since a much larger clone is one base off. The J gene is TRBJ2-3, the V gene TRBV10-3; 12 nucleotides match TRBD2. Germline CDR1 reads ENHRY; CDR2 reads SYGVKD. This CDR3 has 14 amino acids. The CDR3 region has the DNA TGTGCCATTAGAGGACTAGCGGGATACGATACGCGGTATTTT. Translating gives CAIRGLAGYDTRYF.